Presented here are 12 T cell receptor beta chains from one specimen sequenced in a study of immune evolution from preneoplasia to lung adenocarcinoma. Sequenced by immunoSEQ multiplex PCR; TCRdb stores in-frame clones only, minus some. Altogether approximately 7,300 clones are present, roughly 72% being singletons, with the ten largest covering 10% to 13%. The sequenced sample was FFPE lung adenocarcinoma in situ tissue. These receptors all come from a donor older than 65 with lung adenocarcinoma. Some clones in this sample may be carry-over from other donors' samples.

This clone occurred a few times. The V and J genes are TRBV19 and TRBJ2-7; TRBD1 is a possible D gene (6 bases). Trimming took off 5 bases at V and 5 bases at J, with 16 bases between the two ends. Germline values: CDR1 LNHDA, CDR2 SQIVND (reference sequence). This CDR3 is built from 14 residues. CDR3 region: CASSLSGTLDEQYF. The DNA for the CDR3 is TGTGCCAGTAGTTTATCCGGGACACTGGACGAGCAGTACTTC.

V usage is TRBV6-1 and J usage is TRBJ2-5, with 8 bases identical to TRBD1. V shed 2 bases, J shed 5 bases, and the junction held 4 bases outside the gene matches. Per the germline V gene, CDR1 is MNHNS and CDR2 is SASEGT. CDR3 length: 14 residues. CDR3 in DNA: TGTGCCAGCAGTGAAAGACAGGGGATGGAGACCCAGTACTTC. Translated, it gives CASSERQGMETQYF.

The V gene is TRBV4-1, the J gene TRBJ2-7, with 12 positions matching TRBD2. Losses at the gene ends were 4 bases for V and 2 bases for J; bases not matched to a gene: 3. CDR1 and CDR2 from the germline V gene are MGHRA and YSYEKL. This CDR3 contains 15 residues. The CDR3 loop reads CASSLTSGSTYEQYF. For the CDR3, the DNA is TGCGCCAGCAGCCTGACTAGCGGGAGCACCTACGAGCAGTACTTC.

The chain carries TRBV10-3 and TRBJ2-7; D might be TRBD1 or TRBD2, each matching 6 bases. This CDR3 spans 13 amino acids. Germline assignment: CDR1 ENHRY and CDR2 SYGVKD. Trimming shortened V by 6 bases and J by 0 bases, and 9 bases separated the two germline ends. CDR3 amino acids: CAIRRDNSYEQYF. DNA of the CDR3: TGTGCCATCAGGCGGGACAACTCCTACGAGCAGTACTTC.

V gene TRBV2 combines with J gene TRBJ2-1; D call uncertain. Germline CDR1 reads SNHLY; CDR2 reads FYNNEI. The CDR3 has 14 amino acids. Trimming left V 5 bases short and J 1 base short, with 9 bases between. This CDR3 reads CASSPRPSYNEQFF. In nucleotides, the CDR3 is TGTGCCAGCAGTCCACGGCCTTCCTACAATGAGCAGTTCTTC.

This clone was recorded only once. J is TRBJ2-1 and V is TRBV7-2; D gene unclear. CDR3 length: 13 residues. Germline CDR1 SGHTA, CDR2 FQGNSA. Trimming cost V 5 bases and J 10 bases, with 15 bases left between them. CDR3 nucleotides: TGTGCCAGCAGCACACCTCCCGTTATCGAGCAGTTCTTC. This sequence encodes CASSTPPVIEQFF.

This clone was seen more than once but under ten times. The chain has TRBV5-1 and TRBJ1-6, with 8 bases identical to TRBD1. The germline V gene has CDR1 SGHRS and CDR2 YFSETQ. J was trimmed by 8 bases and V by 0 bases; bases with no gene match: 7. The CDR3 totals 16 residues. CDR3 nucleotides: TGCGCCAGCAGCTTGGACAGGGGGAGCGGGGATTCACCCCTCCACTTT. Translated: CASSLDRGSGDSPLHF.

The gene calls are TRBV6-6 and TRBJ2-2; TRBD1 agrees at 7 bases. This CDR3 region has 11 residues. V was clipped by 8 bases and J by 7 bases; unmatched bases: 1. Germline values: CDR1 MNHNY, CDR2 SVGAGI (reference sequence). The CDR3 DNA reads as TGTGCCAGCGACAGGGACGGGGAGCTGTTTTTT. Amino acids: CASDRDGELFF.

CDR3 loop: CAWKGAGNTIYF. CDR3 bases: TGTGCCTGGAAGGGGGCCGGAAACACCATATATTTT. The chain recombines TRBV30 with TRBJ1-3, with 7 nucleotides matching TRBD1. Trimming removed 4 bases from V and 4 bases from J; junction bases left unmatched: 1. This CDR3 comprises 12 residues. The germline V gene encodes CDR1 GTSNPN and CDR2 SVGIG (reference sequence).

The chain carries TRBV6-1 and TRBJ2-1; D may match TRBD1 or TRBD2 (6 bases each). This CDR3 is 15 amino acids long. V was trimmed by 5 bases and J by 1 base, leaving 12 bases between them. Germline V CDR1 and CDR2: MNHNS, SASEGT. The CDR3 sequence is CASSRGLASYNEQFF. CDR3 sequence (DNA): TGTGCCAGCAGTCGGGGGCTGGCATCCTACAATGAGCAGTTCTTC.

The chain is built from TRBV4-2 and TRBJ1-1; D unclear. CDR1 is LGHNA and CDR2 is YNFKEQ in the germline V gene. Trimming removed 5 bases at V and 5 bases at J, with 12 bases between. The CDR3 has 13 amino acids. The DNA for the CDR3 is TGTGCCAGCAGCTCCGTTCCGGGGACTGAAGCTTTCTTT. It translates to CASSSVPGTEAFF.

This clone was detected only a few times. The chain joins TRBV11-1 to TRBJ1-1; D is uncertain. Trimming left V 5 bases short and J 5 bases short, with 12 bases between. The CDR3 totals 13 residues. CDR1 SGHAT and CDR2 FQDESV come from the germline V gene (reference sequence). CDR3: CASSPMGLTEAFF. CDR3 DNA: TGTGCCAGCAGCCCCATGGGTTTGACTGAAGCTTTCTTT.